What follows describes a single T cell receptor beta chain. Its antigen target is currently unknown. Base qualities are not recorded, but no much larger clone differs from it by a single base. For this chain, trimming is 0 bases at the V end and 2 bases at the J end, and the number of junction bases without a gene match is 5. Inclusive of the bounding cysteine and phenylalanine, the CDR3 is 17 residues long. Left in the record is the CDR3 DNA by itself, 51 bases read in frame from the first base. CDR1 and CDR2 are drawn from the germline V gene: MGHRA, YSYEKL. This specimen comes from a study of blood T cell repertoires in COVID-19 (dated by TCRdb to about 2020). Concerning the study at large: Collaborator samples came from the United States, Italy and Spain and covered acute and convalescent phases of COVID-19. The material from the prospective study consisted of cDNA or gDNA derived from T cells, B-cell-depleted T cells, or PBMCs. Deeply sampled blood TCRbeta repertoires from subjects exposed to, actively infected with, or recovered from COVID-19 were included in the dataset. The repertoires were released in a freely available public database intended as a resource for research on the immune response to SARS-CoV-2. Samples came from the ongoing ImmuneRACE study (first 160 participants) plus 1,254 subjects from 6 global collaborators. A de-identified subject ID, COVID-19 status, age in years and sex were almost always included in the sample metadata. HLA class I and class II types, where available, came from metadata supplied by the sample provider rather than from assay-based typing. General conclusions and limits of the study: The quantity of clinical and demographic metadata differed by source and by participant and was supplied without curation.

The immunoSEQ Assay, a bias-controlled multiplex PCR, was used to amplify TCRbeta CDR3 regions from genomic DNA. The paper's data handling went like this. The number of nucleated cells in each sample was estimated from the amplification of reference gene primers within the assay. To quantify the absolute abundance of each unique TCRbeta CDR3 rearrangement, sequence reads were collapsed and filtered. For each sample, productive Simpson clonality was calculated as the square root of Simpson's diversity index across productive rearrangements. As stored in TCRdb, this immuneACCESS dataset retains in-frame rearrangements with V and J assigned. A fraction of the clones does not appear; measured against another copy, unresolved V genes explain less than half of the discrepancy, and the remainder lacks a known reason. The V and J calls and clone size come from that table; D and trimming were worked out from the DNA. For this sample the table gives under 70,000 clones, of which around 87% were detected only once. Around 6.4% of the sample rests with the top ten.

One collaborating source in Seattle enrolled patients while the patients were actively infected and followed the patients over time throughout the course of disease. Each collaborating institution followed its own protocols to collect whole blood in K2EDTA tubes. Collaborator samples were shipped for TCRbeta analysis as frozen whole blood, isolated PBMCs, or DNA extracted from either sample type. This receptor was obtained from a woman aged 55-75 years with COVID-19, enrolled during active disease. The V and J segments used are TRBV4-1 and TRBJ2-7, with TRBD2 matching 12 junction bases. Sequencing input: peripheral blood. The CDR3 region has the sequence CASSQDWTSGIPYEQYF. The sequenced DNA is TGCGCCAGCAGCCAAGATTGGACTAGCGGGATTCCCTACGAGCAGTACTTC.